This T cell receptor (beta chain) was observed in a study of T cells in Graves' hyperthyroidism and ophthalmopathy. Study-wide points: Blood also carried most thyroid clonotypes expanded above 0.001. A model of 13 V-J features distinguished ophthalmopathy from stable hyperthyroidism.

CDR1 and CDR2 (germline): SGHVS, FNYEAQ. The CDR3 is 15 amino acids. Trimming shortened V by 1 base and J by 3 bases, and 13 bases separated the two germline ends. What was amplified from RNA transcripts were TCR beta CDR3 regions. RT-PCR in the first round (using the HTBI primer set) targeted the TCR CDR3. TCRdb re-analysed the multiplex PCR reads in MiXCR, keeping a single row per CDR3 protein. The sample lists hundreds of thousands of distinct CDR3 sequences; less than 25% were seen once. A note on this clonotype: The antigen remains undetermined.

In the ophthalmopathy cohort, Clinical Activity Score was at least 3, NOSPECS grade at least 4, and duration under 3 months. Any patient presenting with uncontrolled infection, other autoimmune disease, pregnancy or lactation was left out. The J gene is TRBJ2-7, the V gene TRBV7-6; tentatively, D is TRBD2 (6 bases). The receptor was derived from a man between 25 and 39 years old with Graves' ophthalmopathy. Sequences were obtained from blood. The CDR3 region is CASSLVDGTDYEQYF. Here the CDR3 DNA reads TGTGCCAGCAGCTTAGTGGACGGGACTGACTACGAGCAGTACTTC.